A single T cell receptor (beta chain) is shown here with its context. This entry belongs to a study of blood T cell repertoires in COVID-19. The germline gives CDR1 SNHLY, CDR2 FYNNEI. The CDR3 has 13 residues. Between the trimmed V and J ends, which lost 6 bases and 5 bases, there was a span of 13 bases. The assay was immunoSEQ multiplex PCR, and TCRdb's table has in-frame clones only and misses some. The data contain about 250,000 clones, 70% to 90% of them seen just once; the ten biggest clones take up about 5.9%. Material: peripheral blood. The receptor comes from a woman aged 25 to 39 with COVID-19, enrolled during active disease. J is TRBJ1-1 and V is TRBV2; D remains unclear. The CDR3 here is CASRRNPGTEAFF. CDR3 DNA: TGTGCCAGCAGGCGAAACCCGGGTACTGAAGCTTTCTTT. The full variable domain, with the rest looked up from reference TRBV2 and TRBJ1-1, is EPEVTQTPSHQVTQMGQEVILRCVPISNHLYFYWYRQILGQKVEFLVSFYNNEISEKSEIFDDQFSVERPDGSNFTLKIRSTKLEDSAMYFCASRRNPGTEAFFGQGTRLTVV.